This T cell receptor beta chain is from a study of early T cells in non-severe SARS-CoV-2 infection. Background on the study: Sequenced material consisted of bulk RNA (from unsorted whole blood), and chains were unpaired.

Individual cDNA molecules carried attached unique molecular identifiers. TCRdb analysed the 5' RACE reads with MiXCR anew, one entry per CDR3 protein. The sample shows approximately 40,000 distinct CDR3 sequences, about 6.5% of them seen only once. Study results and limitations: Sequences matched to VDJdb favored anti-spike CD8 responses, while private and CD4 specificities were missed.

This clonotype turned up a few times. Antigen specificity is unknown. Losses at the gene ends were 3 bases for V and 11 bases for J; bases not matched to a gene: 3. The germline gives CDR1 KGHSH, CDR2 LQKENI. The CDR3 has 11 residues. This receptor was identified in an adult who was a healthcare worker with PCR-confirmed SARS-CoV-2 infection or an uninfected control (not recorded which). The chain couples TRBV18 to TRBJ1-1; 7 positions match TRBD1. The sample consisted of whole blood, taken at baseline. The DNA of the CDR3 is TGTGCCAGCTCACCGGAGGGGGCGGCTTTCTTT. The encoded protein is CASSPEGAAFF. The full variable domain, its missing parts supplied by reference TRBV18 and TRBJ1-1, is NAGVMQNPRHLVRRRGQEARLRCSPMKGHSHVYWYRQLPEEGLKFMVYLQKENIIDESGMPKERFSAEFPKEGPSILRIQQVVRGDSAAYFCASSPEGAAFFGQGTRLTVV.